The next 9 T cell receptor beta chains were all read from a single sample in a study of T cell repertoires in cytomegalovirus infection. TCRdb processed the reads anew with MiXCR; each CDR3 protein has one entry. The table shows about 400,000 distinct CDR3 sequences, with roughly 18% occurring only once. Sequenced material: PBMCs. Every receptor here comes from a human donor in good health (CMV status not recorded). Some clones in this sample may be carry-over from other donors' samples.

V usage is TRBV6-4 and J usage is TRBJ1-1; the D is unclear. The germline V gene encodes CDR1 MRHNA and CDR2 SNTAGT. The CDR3 consists of 14 residues. V was clipped by 6 bases and J by 6 bases, with 17 bases between them. The CDR3 loop reads CASRDGPFGAEAFF. The CDR3 DNA follows: TGTGCCAGCAGAGACGGACCCTTCGGCGCTGAAGCTTTCTTT.

This clonotype was found a few times. The chain recombines TRBV2 with TRBJ1-4; D uncertain. Germline V lookup: CDR1 SNHLY, CDR2 FYNNEI. V was pared by 3 bases and J by 0 bases, with 11 bases between. There are 16 residues in the CDR3. This chain's CDR3 is CASSEPDTTTNEKLFF. The CDR3 DNA is TGTGCCAGCAGTGAGCCTGACACTACAACTAATGAAAAACTGTTTTTT.

The rearrangement links TRBV20-1 to TRBJ1-1; TRBD1 agrees at 7 bases. Germline CDR1 is DFQATT and CDR2 is SNEGSKA (reference sequence). This CDR3 is 14 amino acids long. V trimming: 5 bases; J trimming: 0 bases; junction bases outside the gene matches: 6. This chain's CDR3 is CSARLQGMNTEAFF. The CDR3 coding sequence is TGCAGTGCTCGGCTACAGGGGATGAACACTGAAGCTTTCTTT.

The chain recombines TRBV2 with TRBJ1-1; possible D gene TRBD1, 6 bases. Per germline, CDR1 SNHLY and CDR2 FYNNEI. This CDR3 comprises 13 residues. V was cut by 5 bases and J by 2 bases, with 9 bases left in between. CDR3 in amino acids: CASSKDSNTEAFF. CDR3 DNA sequence: TGTGCCAGCAGTAAGGACAGCAACACTGAAGCTTTCTTT.

This clonotype was found once. The chain couples TRBV20-1 to TRBJ1-1; D gene unclear. The germline gives CDR1 DFQATT, CDR2 SNEGSKA (reference sequence). The CDR3 has 13 residues. Trimming took off 3 bases at V and 1 base at J, with 9 bases between the two ends. The DNA for the CDR3 is TGCAGTGCTAGTAGAGCGGAGAACACTGAAGCTTTCTTT. Amino acids: CSASRAENTEAFF.

This clonotype was picked up one time. This sequence may be a read error, since a much larger clone differs from it by one base. The chain combines TRBV4-3 with TRBJ1-4, with 8 bases identical to TRBD1. This CDR3 has 18 residues. CDR1 and CDR2 from the germline V gene are LGHNA and YSLEER. CDR3 in amino acids: CASSQVATGGGTNGKLFF. In DNA form, the CDR3 reads TGCGCCAGCAGCCAAGTCGCAACAGGGGGTGGGACTAATGGAAAACTGTTTTTT.

This clonotype was counted many times. The chain links TRBV7-2 to TRBJ2-7, with D uncertain. The germline CDR1 and CDR2 sequences are SGHTA and FQGNSA. V was trimmed by 1 base and J by 7 bases, leaving 14 bases between them. The CDR3 loop spans 14 amino acids. In DNA form, the CDR3 reads TGTGCCAGCAGCTTAGTTAGATATGTGGGTGAGCAGTACTTC. This gives the protein CASSLVRYVGEQYF. Drawing the rest from reference TRBV7-2 and TRBJ2-7, the complete variable domain is GAGVSQSPSNKVTEKGKDVELRCDPISGHTALYWYRQSLGQGLEFLIYFQGNSAPDKSGLPSDRFSAERTGGSVSTLTIQRTQQEDSAVYLCASSLVRYVGEQYFGPGTRLTVT.

This clonotype has at least ten counts. The chain is built from TRBV7-2 and TRBJ2-3; the match to TRBD2 covers 7 bases. The V gene end was trimmed by 0 bases and the J gene end by 0 bases; junction bases not matched to a gene: 9. The CDR3 contains 18 residues. The germline CDR1 and CDR2 sequences are SGHTA and FQGNSA. The chain's CDR3 is CASSLALLAAPSTDTQYF. The CDR3, as DNA: TGTGCCAGCAGCTTAGCGCTCCTAGCGGCACCTAGCACAGATACGCAGTATTTT. The full variable domain, rest sourced from reference TRBV7-2 and TRBJ2-3, is GAGVSQSPSNKVTEKGKDVELRCDPISGHTALYWYRQSLGQGLEFLIYFQGNSAPDKSGLPSDRFSAERTGGSVSTLTIQRTQQEDSAVYLCASSLALLAAPSTDTQYFGPGTRLTVL.

V gene TRBV6-2 or TRBV6-3 combines with J gene TRBJ2-1; the match to TRBD2 covers 10 bases. The CDR3 totals 16 residues. Germline loops: CDR1 MNHEY, CDR2 SVGEGT. Germline trimming cut 0 bases from V and 6 bases from J; bases unmatched to any gene: 5. CDR3 DNA sequence: TGTGCCAGCAGTTACTCTGGAGCGGGAGGGTTCAATGAGCAGTTCTTC. Translated, it gives CASSYSGAGGFNEQFF.